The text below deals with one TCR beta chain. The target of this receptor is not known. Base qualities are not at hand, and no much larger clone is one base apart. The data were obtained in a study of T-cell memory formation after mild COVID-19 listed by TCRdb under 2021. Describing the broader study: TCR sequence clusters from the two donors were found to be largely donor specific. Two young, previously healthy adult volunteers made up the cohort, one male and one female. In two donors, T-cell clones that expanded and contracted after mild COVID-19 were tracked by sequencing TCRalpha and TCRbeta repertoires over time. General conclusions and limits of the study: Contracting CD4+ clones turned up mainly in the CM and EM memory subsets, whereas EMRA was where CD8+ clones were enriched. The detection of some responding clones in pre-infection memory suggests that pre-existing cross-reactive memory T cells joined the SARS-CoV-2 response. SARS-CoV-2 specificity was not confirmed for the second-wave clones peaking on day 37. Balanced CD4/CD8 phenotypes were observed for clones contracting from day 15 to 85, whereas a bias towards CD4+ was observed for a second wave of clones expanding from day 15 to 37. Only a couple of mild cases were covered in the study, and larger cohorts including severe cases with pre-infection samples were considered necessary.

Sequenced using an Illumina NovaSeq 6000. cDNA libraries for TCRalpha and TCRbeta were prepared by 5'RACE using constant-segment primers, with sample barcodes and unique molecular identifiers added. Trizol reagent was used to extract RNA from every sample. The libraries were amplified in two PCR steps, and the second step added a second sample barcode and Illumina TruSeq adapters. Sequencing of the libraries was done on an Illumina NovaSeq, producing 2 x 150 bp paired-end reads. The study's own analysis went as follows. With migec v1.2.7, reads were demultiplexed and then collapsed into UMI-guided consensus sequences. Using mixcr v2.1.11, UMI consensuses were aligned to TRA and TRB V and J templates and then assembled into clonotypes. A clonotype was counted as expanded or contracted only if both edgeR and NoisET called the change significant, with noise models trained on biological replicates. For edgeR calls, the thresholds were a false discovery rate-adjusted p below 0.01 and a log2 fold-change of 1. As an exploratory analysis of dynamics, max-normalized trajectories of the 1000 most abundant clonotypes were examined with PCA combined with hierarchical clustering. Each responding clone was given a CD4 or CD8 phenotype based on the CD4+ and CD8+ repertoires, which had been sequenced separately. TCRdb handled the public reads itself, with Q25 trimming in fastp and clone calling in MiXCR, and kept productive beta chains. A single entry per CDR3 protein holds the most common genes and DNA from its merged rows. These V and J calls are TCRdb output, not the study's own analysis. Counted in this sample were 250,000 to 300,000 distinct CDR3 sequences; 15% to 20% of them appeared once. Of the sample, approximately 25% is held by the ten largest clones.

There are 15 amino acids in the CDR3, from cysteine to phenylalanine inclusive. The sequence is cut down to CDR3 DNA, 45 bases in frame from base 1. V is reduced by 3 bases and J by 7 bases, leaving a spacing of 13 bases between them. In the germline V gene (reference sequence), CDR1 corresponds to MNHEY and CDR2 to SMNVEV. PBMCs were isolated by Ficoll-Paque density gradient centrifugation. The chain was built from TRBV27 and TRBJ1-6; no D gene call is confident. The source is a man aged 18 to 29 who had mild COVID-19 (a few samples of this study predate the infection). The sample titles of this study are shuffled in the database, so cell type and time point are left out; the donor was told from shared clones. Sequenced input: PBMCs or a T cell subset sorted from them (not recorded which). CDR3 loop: CASSFGQVGNSPLHF. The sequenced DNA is TGTGCCAGCAGTTTCGGTCAGGTTGGGAATTCACCCCTCCACTTT.